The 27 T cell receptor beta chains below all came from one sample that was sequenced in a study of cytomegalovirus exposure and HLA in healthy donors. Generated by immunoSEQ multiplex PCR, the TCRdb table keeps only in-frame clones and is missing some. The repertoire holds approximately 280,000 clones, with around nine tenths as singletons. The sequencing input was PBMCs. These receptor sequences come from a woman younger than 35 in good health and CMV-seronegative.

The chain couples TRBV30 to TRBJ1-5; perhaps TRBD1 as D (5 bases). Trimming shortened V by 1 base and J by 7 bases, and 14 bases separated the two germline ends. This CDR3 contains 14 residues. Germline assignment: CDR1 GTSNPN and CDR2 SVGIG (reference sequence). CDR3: CAWSGRQRGQPQHF. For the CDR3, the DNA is TGTGCCTGGAGTGGTCGACAAAGGGGACAGCCCCAGCATTTT.

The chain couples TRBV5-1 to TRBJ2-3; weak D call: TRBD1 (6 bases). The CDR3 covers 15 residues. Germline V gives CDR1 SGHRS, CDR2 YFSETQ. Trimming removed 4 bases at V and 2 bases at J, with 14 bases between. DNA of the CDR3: TGCGCCAGCAGCCCCTCGGACAGATACACAGATACGCAGTATTTT. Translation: CASSPSDRYTDTQYF.

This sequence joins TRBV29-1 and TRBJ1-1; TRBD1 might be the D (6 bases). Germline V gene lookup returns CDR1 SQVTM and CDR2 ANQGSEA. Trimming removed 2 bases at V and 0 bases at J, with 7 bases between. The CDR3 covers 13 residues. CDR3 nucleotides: TGCAGCGTTGAAAGGGGGATGAACACTGAAGCTTTCTTT. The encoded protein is CSVERGMNTEAFF.

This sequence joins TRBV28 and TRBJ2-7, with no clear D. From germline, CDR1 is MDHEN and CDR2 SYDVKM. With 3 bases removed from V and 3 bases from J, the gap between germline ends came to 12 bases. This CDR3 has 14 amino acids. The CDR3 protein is CASSLSETNYEQYF. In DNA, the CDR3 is TGTGCCAGCAGTTTGTCGGAGACGAACTACGAGCAGTACTTC. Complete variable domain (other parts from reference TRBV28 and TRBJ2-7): DVKVTQSSRYLVKRTGEKVFLECVQDMDHENMFWYRQDPGLGLRLIYFSYDVKMKEKGDIPEGYSVSREKKERFSLILESASTNQTSMYLCASSLSETNYEQYFGPGTRLTVT.

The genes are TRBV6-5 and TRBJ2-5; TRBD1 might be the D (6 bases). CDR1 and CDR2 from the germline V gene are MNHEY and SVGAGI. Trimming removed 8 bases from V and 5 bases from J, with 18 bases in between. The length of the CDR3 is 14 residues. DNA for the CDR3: TGTGCCAGCGCCAACCTCGGGACATTGGAGACCCAGTACTTC. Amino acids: CASANLGTLETQYF.

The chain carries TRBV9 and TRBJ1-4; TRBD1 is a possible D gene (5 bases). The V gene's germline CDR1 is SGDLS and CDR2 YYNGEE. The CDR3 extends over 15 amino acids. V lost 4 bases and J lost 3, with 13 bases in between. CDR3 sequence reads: CASSSGWGANEKLFF. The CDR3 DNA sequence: TGTGCCAGCAGCTCGGGTTGGGGGGCTAATGAAAAACTGTTTTTT. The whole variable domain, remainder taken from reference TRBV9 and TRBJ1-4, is DSGVTQTPKHLITATGQRVTLRCSPRSGDLSVYWYQQSLDQGLQFLIQYYNGEERAKGNILERFSAQQFPDLHSELNLSSLELGDSALYFCASSSGWGANEKLFFGSGTQLSVL.

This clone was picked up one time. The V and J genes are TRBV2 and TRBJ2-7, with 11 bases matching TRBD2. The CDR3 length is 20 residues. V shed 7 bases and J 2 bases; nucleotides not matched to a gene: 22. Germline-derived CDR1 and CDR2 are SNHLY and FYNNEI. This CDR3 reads CASNRGLAGSIFSKTYEQYF. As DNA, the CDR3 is TGTGCCAGCAACCGAGGACTAGCGGGTTCAATTTTCTCCAAGACCTACGAGCAGTACTTC.

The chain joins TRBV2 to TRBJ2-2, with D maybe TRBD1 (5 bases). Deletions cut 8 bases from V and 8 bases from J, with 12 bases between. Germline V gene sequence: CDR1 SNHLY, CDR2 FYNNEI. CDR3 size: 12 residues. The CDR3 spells CASRQLRGELFF. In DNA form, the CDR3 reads TGTGCCAGCCGACAGCTTCGAGGGGAGCTGTTTTTT.

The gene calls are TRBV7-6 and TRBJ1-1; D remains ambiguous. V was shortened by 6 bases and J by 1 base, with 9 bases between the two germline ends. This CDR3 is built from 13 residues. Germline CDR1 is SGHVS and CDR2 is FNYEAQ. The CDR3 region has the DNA TGTGCCAGCAGTCTGGCAGAGAACACTGAAGCTTTCTTT. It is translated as CASSLAENTEAFF.

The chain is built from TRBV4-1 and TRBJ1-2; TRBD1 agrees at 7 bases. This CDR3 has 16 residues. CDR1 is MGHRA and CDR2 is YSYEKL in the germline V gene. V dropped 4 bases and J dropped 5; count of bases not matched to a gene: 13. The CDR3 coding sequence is TGCGCCAGCAGCCTCCTTCCCGGGACAGTCTTTTATGGCTACACCTTC. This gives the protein CASSLLPGTVFYGYTF.

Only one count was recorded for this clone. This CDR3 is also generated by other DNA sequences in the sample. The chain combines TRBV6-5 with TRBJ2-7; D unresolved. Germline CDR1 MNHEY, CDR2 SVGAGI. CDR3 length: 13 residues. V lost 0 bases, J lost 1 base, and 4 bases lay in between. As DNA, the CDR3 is TGTGCCAGCAGTTACTCCGTATCCTACGAGCAGTACTTC. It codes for CASSYSVSYEQYF.

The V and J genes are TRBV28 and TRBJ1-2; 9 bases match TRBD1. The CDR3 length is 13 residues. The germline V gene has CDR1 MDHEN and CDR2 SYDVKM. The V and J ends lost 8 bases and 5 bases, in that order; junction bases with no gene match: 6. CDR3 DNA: TGTGCCAGCGAACAGGGGGCGTGGTATGGCTACACCTTC. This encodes CASEQGAWYGYTF.

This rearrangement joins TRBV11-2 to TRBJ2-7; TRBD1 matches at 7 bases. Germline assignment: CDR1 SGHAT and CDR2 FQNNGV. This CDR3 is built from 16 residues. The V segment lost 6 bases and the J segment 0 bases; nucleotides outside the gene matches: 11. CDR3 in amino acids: CASRPVGTDHSYEQYF. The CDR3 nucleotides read TGTGCCAGCAGACCCGTCGGGACAGACCACTCCTACGAGCAGTACTTC.

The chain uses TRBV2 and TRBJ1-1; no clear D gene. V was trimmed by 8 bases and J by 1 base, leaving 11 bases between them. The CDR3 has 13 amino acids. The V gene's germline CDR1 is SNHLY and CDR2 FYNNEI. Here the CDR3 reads CASVEGPNTEAFF. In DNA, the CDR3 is TGTGCCAGCGTTGAGGGCCCGAACACTGAAGCTTTCTTT.

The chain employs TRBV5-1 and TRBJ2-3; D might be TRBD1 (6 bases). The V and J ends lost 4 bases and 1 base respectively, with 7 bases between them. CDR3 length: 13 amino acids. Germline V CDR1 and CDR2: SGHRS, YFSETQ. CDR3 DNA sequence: TGCGCCAGCAGCCGACAGGGCACAGATACGCAGTATTTT. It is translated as CASSRQGTDTQYF.

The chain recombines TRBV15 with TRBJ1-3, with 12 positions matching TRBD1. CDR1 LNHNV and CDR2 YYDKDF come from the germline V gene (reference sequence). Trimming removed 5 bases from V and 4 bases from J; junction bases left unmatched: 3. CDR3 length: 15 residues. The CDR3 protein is CATSLGQGAGNTIYF. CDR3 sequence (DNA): TGTGCCACCAGCTTGGGACAGGGGGCAGGAAACACCATATATTTT.

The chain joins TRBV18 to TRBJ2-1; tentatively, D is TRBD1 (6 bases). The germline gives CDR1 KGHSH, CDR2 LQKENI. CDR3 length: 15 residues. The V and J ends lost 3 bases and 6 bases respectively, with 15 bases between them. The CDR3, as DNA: TGTGCCAGCTCACCGCAACCCAGGGGTCTCAATGAGCAGTTCTTC. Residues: CASSPQPRGLNEQFF.

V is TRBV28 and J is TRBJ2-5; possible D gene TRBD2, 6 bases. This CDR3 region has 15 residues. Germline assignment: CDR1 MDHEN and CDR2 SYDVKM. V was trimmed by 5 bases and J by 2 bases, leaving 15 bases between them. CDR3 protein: CASSTSLAPQETQYF. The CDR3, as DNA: TGTGCCAGCAGTACTTCTCTAGCGCCACAAGAGACCCAGTACTTC.

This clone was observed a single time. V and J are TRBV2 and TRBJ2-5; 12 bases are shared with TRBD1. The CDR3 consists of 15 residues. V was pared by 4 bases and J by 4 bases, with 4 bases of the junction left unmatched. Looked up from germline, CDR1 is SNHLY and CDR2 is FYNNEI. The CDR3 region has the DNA TGTGCCAGCAGTGGGGACAGGGGGCCGTCAGAGACCCAGTACTTC. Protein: CASSGDRGPSETQYF.

In nucleotides, the CDR3 is TGTGCCAGCAGCGTAGGAGGGGGGCCGGGCGGGAGTCGGCGGGGTAACGAGCAGTACTTC. This gives the protein CASSVGGGPGGSRRGNEQYF. The rearrangement links TRBV9 to TRBJ2-7; possibly TRBD2 for D (7 bases). V lost 0 bases, J lost 5 bases, and 30 bases lay in between. Germline V CDR1 and CDR2: SGDLS, YYNGEE. The CDR3 loop spans 20 amino acids.

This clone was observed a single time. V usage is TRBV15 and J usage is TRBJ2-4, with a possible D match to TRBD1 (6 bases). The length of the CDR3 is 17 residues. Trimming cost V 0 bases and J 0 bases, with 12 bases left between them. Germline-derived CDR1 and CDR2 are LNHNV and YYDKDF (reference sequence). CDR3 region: CATSREATGLAKNIQYF. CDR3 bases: TGTGCCACCAGCAGAGAGGCGACAGGACTAGCCAAAAACATTCAGTACTTC. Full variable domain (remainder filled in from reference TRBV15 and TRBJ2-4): DAMVIQNPRYQVTQFGKPVTLSCSQTLNHNVMYWYQQKSSQAPKLLFHYYDKDFNNEADTPDNFQSRRPNTSFCFLDIRSPGLGDTAMYLCATSREATGLAKNIQYFGAGTRLSVL.

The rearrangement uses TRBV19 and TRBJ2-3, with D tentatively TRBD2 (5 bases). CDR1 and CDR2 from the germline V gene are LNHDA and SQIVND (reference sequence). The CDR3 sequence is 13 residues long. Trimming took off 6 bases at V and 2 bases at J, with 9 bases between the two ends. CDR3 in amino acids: CASRGLATDTQYF. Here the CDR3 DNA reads TGTGCCAGTAGGGGCCTAGCCACAGATACGCAGTATTTT.

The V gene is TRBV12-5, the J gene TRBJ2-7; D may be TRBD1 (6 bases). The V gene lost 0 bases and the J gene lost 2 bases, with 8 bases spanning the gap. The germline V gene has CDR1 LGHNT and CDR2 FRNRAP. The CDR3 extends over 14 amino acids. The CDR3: CASGLVRDTYEQYF. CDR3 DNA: TGTGCTAGTGGTTTGGTAAGGGACACCTACGAGCAGTACTTC.

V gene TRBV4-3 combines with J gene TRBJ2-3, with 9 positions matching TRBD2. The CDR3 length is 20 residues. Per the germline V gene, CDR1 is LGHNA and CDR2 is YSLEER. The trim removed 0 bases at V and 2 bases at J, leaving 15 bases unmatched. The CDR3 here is CASSQDRGSGSLRHTDTQYF. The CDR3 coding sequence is TGCGCCAGCAGCCAAGACCGGGGTAGCGGGAGTCTTAGGCACACAGATACGCAGTATTTT.

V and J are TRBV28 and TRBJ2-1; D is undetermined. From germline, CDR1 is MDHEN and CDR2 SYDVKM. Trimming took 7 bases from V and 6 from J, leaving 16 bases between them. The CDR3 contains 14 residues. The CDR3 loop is CASKLPINPNEQFF. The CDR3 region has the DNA TGTGCCAGCAAGCTACCCATAAACCCCAATGAGCAGTTCTTC.

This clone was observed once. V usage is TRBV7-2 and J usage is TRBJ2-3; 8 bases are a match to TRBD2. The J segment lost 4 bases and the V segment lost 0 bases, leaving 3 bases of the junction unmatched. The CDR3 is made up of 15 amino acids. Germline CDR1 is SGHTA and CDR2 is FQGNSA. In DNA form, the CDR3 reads TGTGCCAGCAGCTTAGCGGCGGGAGGCGCAGATACGCAGTATTTT. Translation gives CASSLAAGGADTQYF.

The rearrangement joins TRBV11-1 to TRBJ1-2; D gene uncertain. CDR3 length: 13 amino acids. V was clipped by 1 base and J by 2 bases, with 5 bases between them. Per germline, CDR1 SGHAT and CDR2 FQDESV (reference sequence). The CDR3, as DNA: TGTGCCAGCAGCTTAGTGGAGAACTATGGCTACACCTTC. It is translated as CASSLVENYGYTF.